This T cell receptor beta chain comes out of a study of OX40 agonist ivuxolimab in advanced cancers. At the level of the study: Patients took ivuxolimab, an agonistic anti-OX40 (CD134) antibody. Findings of the study overall: The CD4+ and CD8+ T cells in the blood had expanded clonally by week 6 at 0.1 to 3.0 mg/kg. Averaged across samples, CD8+ T cells carried more expanded clones than CD4+ did.

Remarks on this clone: Its specificity is unknown.

CDR3 length: 14 residues. CDR1 is LNHDA, CDR2 SQIVND, per germline (reference sequence). The V end lost 3 bases, the J end lost 3 bases, and 12 bases lay between the germline ends. Sequencing used immunoSEQ multiplex PCR; TCRdb keeps in-frame clones, though not all of them. The table shows tens of thousands of clones, with more than 85% occurring only once. The chain is built from TRBV19 and TRBJ2-7; maybe TRBD1 (6 bases). Here the sequenced sample was CD4+ or CD8+ T cells sorted from blood, taken in a trial of the OX40 agonist ivuxolimab. This receptor was taken from an adult with an advanced solid tumor such as melanoma, head and neck, liver or kidney cancer. The CDR3 reads CASSIRDTFYEQYF. In DNA, the CDR3 is TGTGCCAGTAGTATCCGGGACACTTTCTACGAGCAGTACTTC.